This T cell receptor (beta chain) was documented in a study of Graves' ophthalmopathy and Graves' hyperthyroidism. With regard to this clonotype: Its antigen is not known.

Study conclusions and caveats: Ophthalmopathy could be told apart from stable hyperthyroidism by a 13-signature model (approximately 90% sensitivity, over 65% specificity). The model predicted progression of ophthalmopathy with a sensitivity of around 70%, and its specificity was roughly 77%.

From RNA, the CDR3 regions of TCR beta chains were amplified and sequenced. RT-PCR with HTBI primers came first, then second-round multiplex PCR. TCRdb itself ran the multiplex PCR reads through MiXCR, one entry per CDR3 protein. The sample contains around 400,000 distinct CDR3 sequences, roughly 21% of which appear only once. The diagnosis combined clinical symptoms, thyroxine, TRAb, thyroid ultrasound and orbital computed tomography scans. The ends were cut back, 6 bases at V and 0 bases at J, with 15 bases in the middle. From germline, CDR1 is MDHEN and CDR2 SYDVKM. The length of the CDR3 is 15 residues.

This TCR was sampled from a woman between 18 and 30 years old with stable Graves' hyperthyroidism. This chain joins TRBV28 and TRBJ2-7; weak D call: TRBD2 (6 bases). Sequenced sample: peripheral blood. For the CDR3, the DNA is TGTGCCAGCAGCCTCTTAGACGGGGGCTCCTACGAGCAGTACTTC. It is translated as CASSLLDGGSYEQYF.